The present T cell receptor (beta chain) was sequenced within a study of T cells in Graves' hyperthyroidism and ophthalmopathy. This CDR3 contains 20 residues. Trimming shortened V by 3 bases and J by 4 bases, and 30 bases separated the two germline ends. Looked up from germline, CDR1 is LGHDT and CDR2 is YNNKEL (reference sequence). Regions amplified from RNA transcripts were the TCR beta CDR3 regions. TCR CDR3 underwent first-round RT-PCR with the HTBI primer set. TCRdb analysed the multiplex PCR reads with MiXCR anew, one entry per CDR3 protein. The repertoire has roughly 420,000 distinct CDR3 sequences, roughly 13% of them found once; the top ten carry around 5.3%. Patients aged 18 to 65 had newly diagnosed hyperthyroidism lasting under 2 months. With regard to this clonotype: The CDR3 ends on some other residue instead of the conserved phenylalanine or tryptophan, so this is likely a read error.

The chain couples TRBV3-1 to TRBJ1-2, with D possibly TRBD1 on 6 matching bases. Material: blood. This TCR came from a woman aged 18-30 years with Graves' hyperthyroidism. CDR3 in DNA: TGTGCCAGCAGCCAGACAAAAAGAGGCGGTGGGGGGGCTTACCCCTATGGCTACACCTTA. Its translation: CASSQTKRGGGGAYPYGYTL.